What follows are 18 T cell receptor beta chains derived from one specimen sequenced in a study of T cells in Graves' hyperthyroidism and ophthalmopathy (dated by TCRdb to about 2019). The library came from multiplex PCR. The sequencing machine was an Illumina HiSeq 2000. The TCR beta CDR3 regions were amplified from the RNA transcripts. A first-round RT-PCR of the TCR CDR3 used the HTBI primer set with the Qiagen OneStep RT-PCR kit. TCRdb reran the public reads through fastp at Q25 and MiXCR, keeping productive beta chains. Each record represents a unique CDR3 protein, reported with the most common genes and DNA among its rows. The table for this sample lists 500,000 to 700,000 distinct CDR3 sequences; 16% of them were counted only once. The ten largest clones capture around a sixth of the sample. Specimen: blood. These receptors came from a woman younger than 30 with Graves' hyperthyroidism.

This clonotype was counted at least ten times. In nucleotides, the CDR3 is TGTGCCAGCAGCGAAAGCGGGGGCCGAGACGAGCAGTACTTC. Translation: CASSESGGRDEQYF. The chain links TRBV9 to TRBJ2-7; 8 bases are a match to TRBD2. J gave up 5 bases and V 3 bases, and 7 bases lay outside the gene matches. The CDR3 runs 14 residues. Germline V CDR1 and CDR2: SGDLS, YYNGEE. The full variable domain, with the rest looked up from reference TRBV9 and TRBJ2-7, is DSGVTQTPKHLITATGQRVTLRCSPRSGDLSVYWYQQSLDQGLQFLIQYYNGEERAKGNILERFSAQQFPDLHSELNLSSLELGDSALYFCASSESGGRDEQYFGPGTRLTVT.

Remarks on this clonotype: This may be a read error: a much more frequent sequence differs by one nucleotide. The chain links TRBV18 to TRBJ2-7, with 8 bases that match TRBD2. Germline V gives CDR1 KGHSH, CDR2 LQKENI. This CDR3 has 13 amino acids. CDR3 sequence: CASSGGLANEQHF. DNA for the CDR3: TGTGCCAGCTCCGGCGGACTAGCCAACGAGCAGCACTTC.

There are a few counts of this clonotype. The J gene is TRBJ2-2, the V gene TRBV9; TRBD2 matches 12 bases. V gave up 0 bases and J gave up 1 base; unmatched junction bases: 1. CDR3 size: 17 residues. Germline CDR1 SGDLS, CDR2 YYNGEE. The CDR3 sequence: CASSVGLAGVNTGELFF. For the CDR3, the DNA is TGTGCCAGCAGCGTAGGACTAGCGGGAGTGAACACCGGGGAGCTGTTTTTT.

This clonotype was detected ten times or more. CDR3: CASSFGGTEAFF. CDR3 DNA sequence: TGTGCCAGCAGTTTCGGGGGCACTGAAGCTTTCTTT. This chain links TRBV12-3 or TRBV12-4 with TRBJ1-1, with a weak D call TRBD1 (5 bases). Trimming stripped 3 bases from V and 4 bases from J, with 6 bases between. This CDR3 is built from 12 residues.

This clonotype was found many times. The junction and the germline gene differ at one end; a read error may be behind it. The V gene is TRBV10-1, the J gene TRBJ2-2; no clear D gene. CDR3 length: 13 amino acids. CDR1 and CDR2 (germline): WNHNN, SYGVQD (reference sequence). The CDR3, as DNA: TGTGCCAGCAGTGAATCTGGGACCGGGGAGCTGTTTTTT. This codes for CASSESGTGELFF.

The chain combines TRBV30 with TRBJ2-3; maybe TRBD2 (7 bases). CDR1 and CDR2 from the germline V gene are GTSNPN and SVGIG (reference sequence). The length of the CDR3 is 14 residues. Trimming shortened V by 4 bases and J by 3 bases, and 14 bases separated the two germline ends. This CDR3 is CAWNGGAGTDTQYF. CDR3 in DNA: TGTGCCTGGAATGGGGGGGCCGGTACAGATACGCAGTATTTT. Full variable domain (rest looked up from reference TRBV30 and TRBJ2-3): SQTIHQWPATLVQPVGSPLSLECTVEGTSNPNLYWYRQAAGRGLQLLFYSVGIGQISSEVPQNLSASRPQDRQFILSSKKLLLSDSGFYLCAWNGGAGTDTQYFGPGTRLTVL.

This clonotype was seen repeatedly, ten times or more. V usage is TRBV11-2 and J usage is TRBJ2-7; TRBD1 agrees at 9 bases. V lost 5 bases to trimming and J lost 4 bases; unmatched junction nucleotides: 6. The CDR3 length is 14 residues. Looked up from germline, CDR1 is SGHAT and CDR2 is FQNNGV. The CDR3: CASSTAGTGYEQYF. DNA for the CDR3: TGTGCCAGCAGCACGGCCGGGACAGGGTACGAGCAGTACTTC.

This clonotype was detected many times. The genes are TRBV2 and TRBJ1-5; D gene unclear. V was shortened by 4 bases and J by 7 bases, with 8 bases between the two germline ends. The CDR3 sequence is 12 residues long. From germline, CDR1 is SNHLY and CDR2 FYNNEI. CDR3 in amino acids: CASSAAGQPQHF. The CDR3 DNA follows: TGTGCCAGCAGTGCGGCGGGACAGCCCCAGCATTTT. The entire variable domain, with the rest obtained from reference TRBV2 and TRBJ1-5, is as follows: EPEVTQTPSHQVTQMGQEVILRCVPISNHLYFYWYRQILGQKVEFLVSFYNNEISEKSEIFDDQFSVERPDGSNFTLKIRSTKLEDSAMYFCASSAAGQPQHFGDGTRLSIL.

This clonotype was counted many times. This chain uses TRBV28 with TRBJ2-7; D is ambiguous. Trimming took off 5 bases at V and 4 bases at J, with 9 bases between the two ends. Germline lookup yields CDR1 MDHEN and CDR2 SYDVKM. The CDR3 has 12 amino acids. This CDR3 is CASSMTPYEQYF. CDR3 bases: TGTGCCAGCAGTATGACACCTTACGAGCAGTACTTC.

This clonotype was counted a few times. The J gene is TRBJ2-3, the V gene TRBV25-1; TRBD1 matches 7 bases. This CDR3 region has 21 residues. From germline, CDR1 is MGHDK and CDR2 SYGVNS. Germline trimming cut 2 bases from V and 0 bases from J; bases unmatched to any gene: 20. This chain's CDR3 is CASSESGWTMTGPSSTDTQYF. The DNA of the CDR3 is TGTGCCAGCAGTGAAAGCGGATGGACCATGACAGGGCCTTCTAGCACAGATACGCAGTATTTT.

For this clonotype: The junction differs from germline at one of its ends, possibly a read error. V gene TRBV5-1 combines with J gene TRBJ1-1, with 7 bases fitting TRBD1. This CDR3 spans 14 amino acids. Germline V gives CDR1 SGHRS, CDR2 YFSETQ. DNA for the CDR3: TGTGCCAGCAGCTTCCGACAGGGCGGTACTGAAGCTTTCTTT. Protein product: CASSFRQGGTEAFF.

The chain has TRBV6-1 and TRBJ2-5; unclear D gene. This CDR3 region has 15 residues. V was cut by 0 bases and J by 2 bases, with 10 bases left in between. Germline CDR1 and CDR2: MNHNS and SASEGT. CDR3 residues: CASSEAIQTQETQYF. CDR3 nucleotides: TGTGCCAGCAGTGAAGCAATACAGACACAAGAGACCCAGTACTTC.

The chain recombines TRBV7-2 with TRBJ2-3; perhaps TRBD1 as D (6 bases). V was cut by 3 bases and J by 1 base, with 14 bases left in between. The CDR3 has 16 amino acids. CDR1 is SGHTA, CDR2 FQGNSA, per germline. The CDR3, as DNA: TGTGCCAGCAGCTTTTTGGCGTGGGGGCGCACAGATACGCAGTATTTT. Encoded protein: CASSFLAWGRTDTQYF.

This clonotype was detected many times. The chain joins TRBV7-9 to TRBJ2-3, with 11 positions matching TRBD2. Germline CDR1 and CDR2: SEHNR and FQNEAQ (reference sequence). The CDR3 extends over 14 amino acids. The V segment lost 5 bases and the J segment 7 bases; nucleotides outside the gene matches: 5. The CDR3 loop is CASSPGTSGYTQYF. DNA of the CDR3: TGTGCCAGCAGCCCCGGGACTAGCGGATATACGCAGTATTTT. Complete variable domain (other parts from reference TRBV7-9 and TRBJ2-3): DTGVSQNPRHKITKRGQNVTFRCDPISEHNRLYWYRQTLGQGPEFLTYFQNEAQLEKSRLLSDRFSAERPKGSFSTLEIQRTEQGDSAMYLCASSPGTSGYTQYFGPGTRLTVL.

This clonotype was recorded many times. V gene TRBV20-1 combines with J gene TRBJ1-2, with TRBD1 matching 8 bases. Germline-derived CDR1 and CDR2 are DFQATT and SNEGSKA (reference sequence). V gave up 6 bases and J gave up 4 bases; unmatched junction bases: 4. CDR3 size: 12 residues. The CDR3 bases are TGCAGTGCAAGACAGGGGAGCTATGGCTACACCTTC. It yields the protein CSARQGSYGYTF.

This clonotype came up a few times. The chain has TRBV4-1 and TRBJ2-2; D gene uncertain. From germline, CDR1 is MGHRA and CDR2 YSYEKL. With 0 bases removed from V and 6 bases from J, the gap between germline ends came to 14 bases. The CDR3 totals 16 residues. CDR3 DNA: TGCGCCAGCAGCCAAGAGGGGTTGTATGTAGCCGGGGAGCTGTTTTTT. As protein: CASSQEGLYVAGELFF.

This clonotype was recorded only once. V usage is TRBV7-9 and J usage is TRBJ2-1; D gene unclear. The V end was cut by 5 bases, the J end by 4 bases, with 21 bases between. Per the germline V gene, CDR1 is SEHNR and CDR2 is FQNEAQ (reference sequence). There are 17 residues in the CDR3. The CDR3 loop reads CASSLQPTGRLYNEQFF. In DNA form, the CDR3 reads TGTGCCAGCAGCCTCCAACCCACGGGTAGACTTTACAATGAGCAGTTCTTC.

This clonotype was observed many times. The V and J genes are TRBV14 and TRBJ2-5, with D perhaps matching TRBD1 (6 bases). Germline V gives CDR1 SGHDN, CDR2 FVKESK. The V gene lost 1 base and the J gene lost 5 bases, with 14 bases spanning the gap. The CDR3 consists of 15 residues. The CDR3 region has the DNA TGTGCCAGCAGCCAAGGCGGCCAGGGGATGGAGACCCAGTACTTC. Its translation: CASSQGGQGMETQYF.